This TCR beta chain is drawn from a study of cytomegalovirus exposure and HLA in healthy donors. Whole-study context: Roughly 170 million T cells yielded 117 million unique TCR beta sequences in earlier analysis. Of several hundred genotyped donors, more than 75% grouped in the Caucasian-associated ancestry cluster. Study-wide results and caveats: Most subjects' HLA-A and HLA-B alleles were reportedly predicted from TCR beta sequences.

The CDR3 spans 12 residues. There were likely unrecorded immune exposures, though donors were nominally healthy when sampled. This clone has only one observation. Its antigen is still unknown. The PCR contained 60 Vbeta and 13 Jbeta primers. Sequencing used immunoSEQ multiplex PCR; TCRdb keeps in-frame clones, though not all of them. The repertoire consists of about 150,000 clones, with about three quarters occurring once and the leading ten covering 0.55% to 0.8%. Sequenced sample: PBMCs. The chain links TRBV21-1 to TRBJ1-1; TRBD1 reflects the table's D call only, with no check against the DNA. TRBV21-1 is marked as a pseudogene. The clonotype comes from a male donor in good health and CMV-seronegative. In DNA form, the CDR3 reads TGTGCCAGCAGCAAAGAGGGGACAGAAGCTTTCTTT. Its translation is CASSKEGTEAFF.